The 26 T cell receptor beta chains given below trace back to one sample, sequenced in a study of blood T cell repertoires in COVID-19 (dated by TCRdb to the early 2020s). Libraries came from the immunoSEQ multiplex PCR assay. Not all clones reach the TCRdb copy of this immuneACCESS table, which keeps in-frame sequences only. Checked studies attribute under half of the gap to unresolved V genes and leave the rest unexplained. The sample yields some 65,000 clones; around nine tenths were counted once. The ten biggest clones cover around a sixth of the sample. Sequencing was performed on peripheral blood. These receptors all come from a woman aged 80 or over with active COVID-19.

In this sample, this clone turned up once. The rearrangement uses TRBV7-2 and TRBJ2-7; tentatively, D is TRBD1 (6 bases). Looked up from germline, CDR1 is SGHTA and CDR2 is FQGNSA. The CDR3 has 15 residues. The V and J ends lost 1 base and 4 bases respectively, with 14 bases between them. CDR3 sequence reads: CASSLGGTRSYEQYF. CDR3 nucleotide sequence: TGTGCCAGCAGCTTAGGTGGGACACGGAGTTACGAGCAGTACTTC. The full variable domain, rest sourced from reference TRBV7-2 and TRBJ2-7, is GAGVSQSPSNKVTEKGKDVELRCDPISGHTALYWYRQSLGQGLEFLIYFQGNSAPDKSGLPSDRFSAERTGGSVSTLTIQRTQQEDSAVYLCASSLGGTRSYEQYFGPGTRLTVT.

The V and J genes are TRBV7-3 and TRBJ2-1; weak D call: TRBD2 (7 bases). Germline V gene data show CDR1 as SGHTA and CDR2 as FQGTGA. The V gene lost 4 bases and the J gene lost 3 bases, with 16 bases spanning the gap. The CDR3 is 16 amino acids. CDR3 nucleotide sequence: TGTGCCAGCAGCTCCCGGGGAGGGGGGTTCTACAATGAGCAGTTCTTC. This sequence encodes CASSSRGGGFYNEQFF. Full variable domain (remainder filled in from reference TRBV7-3 and TRBJ2-1): GAGVSQTPSNKVTEKGKYVELRCDPISGHTALYWYRQSLGQGPEFLIYFQGTGAADDSGLPNDRFFAVRPEGSVSTLKIQRTERGDSAVYLCASSSRGGGFYNEQFFGPGTRLTVL.

The rearrangement joins TRBV27 to TRBJ2-5; 9 bases line up with TRBD2. This CDR3 comprises 14 residues. The V and J ends lost 4 bases and 5 bases, in that order; junction bases with no gene match: 5. Germline CDR1 is MNHEY and CDR2 is SMNVEV (reference sequence). CDR3 coding DNA: TGTGCCAGCAGTTATGGCGGGGGGGCGGAGACCCAGTACTTC. This codes for CASSYGGGAETQYF.

The chain joins TRBV2 to TRBJ1-6, with a weak D call TRBD1 (6 bases). V dropped 7 bases and J dropped 4 bases, with 14 bases sitting between them. This CDR3 has 15 amino acids. Germline CDR1 is SNHLY and CDR2 is FYNNEI. CDR3 coding DNA: TGTGCCAGCACCCTAGACAGGAGATATAATTCACCCCTCCACTTT. Translation: CASTLDRRYNSPLHF.

V and J are TRBV4-2 and TRBJ1-1, with D uncertain. CDR1 and CDR2 from the germline V gene are LGHNA and YNFKEQ. The CDR3 length is 13 residues. V was clipped by 6 bases and J by 2 bases, with 10 bases between them. The CDR3, as DNA: TGTGCCAGCAGTCATGGGAGTAACACTGAAGCTTTCTTT. Protein product: CASSHGSNTEAFF.

The rearrangement uses TRBV10-3 and TRBJ2-1, with D unclear. This CDR3 has 14 amino acids. Germline V gene lookup returns CDR1 ENHRY and CDR2 SYGVKD. Deletions cut 3 bases from V and 0 bases from J, with 6 bases between. The CDR3 spells CAISETSSYNEQFF. In DNA form, the CDR3 reads TGTGCCATCAGTGAAACAAGCTCCTACAATGAGCAGTTCTTC.

The CDR3 DNA reads as TGTGCCAGCAGCTGCCCACGGGGGGGGCCTCTCTATGGCTACACCTTC. Amino acids: CASSCPRGGPLYGYTF. The V gene is TRBV21-1, the J gene TRBJ1-2. TRBV21-1 has pseudogene status. This CDR3 is built from 16 residues.

CDR3 loop: CASSVFGTSGETQYF. The CDR3 nucleotides read TGTGCCAGCAGCGTGTTCGGGACTAGCGGGGAGACCCAGTACTTC. V and J are TRBV9 and TRBJ2-5, with TRBD2 matching 12 bases. The ends lost 2 bases at V and 5 bases at J; junction bases unmatched: 4. The germline gives CDR1 SGDLS, CDR2 YYNGEE. This CDR3 is built from 15 residues.

The J gene is TRBJ2-7, the V gene TRBV4-3; D is perhaps TRBD1 (5 bases). CDR1 and CDR2 (germline): LGHNA, YSLEER. This CDR3 is built from 13 residues. V lost 0 bases to trimming and J lost 5 bases, with 8 bases between them. This CDR3 reads CASSQDRRDEQYF. The CDR3, as DNA: TGCGCCAGCAGCCAAGATCGCAGGGACGAGCAGTACTTC.

This sequence joins TRBV6-2 or TRBV6-3 and TRBJ2-7; TRBD2 matches at 10 bases. V lost 1 base, J lost 5 bases, and 5 bases stayed unmatched. Germline loops: CDR1 MNHEY, CDR2 SVGEGT. The CDR3 totals 15 residues. Here the CDR3 DNA reads TGTGCCAGCAGTTACTGGGGACTAGCGAGCGACGAGCAGTACTTC. Residues: CASSYWGLASDEQYF.

The J gene is TRBJ2-7, the V gene TRBV7-6; a weak D match, TRBD2 (6 bases). Germline CDR1 reads SGHVS; CDR2 reads FNYEAQ. The CDR3 spans 15 residues. V lost 1 base to trimming and J lost 7 bases, with 17 bases between them. The CDR3 DNA follows: TGTGCCAGCAGCTTAGGGGGGGTTCCCTCCGGAGAGCAGTACTTC. Its translation is CASSLGGVPSGEQYF.

This rearrangement joins TRBV19 to TRBJ2-5; tentatively, D is TRBD2 (9 bases). This CDR3 region has 19 residues. Trimming stripped 2 bases from V and 0 bases from J, with 22 bases between. In germline, CDR1 is LNHDA, CDR2 SQIVND (reference sequence). The CDR3 bases are TGTGCCAGTAGTATACCACAGGGGGTAGCGGGGGATTACCAAGAGACCCAGTACTTC. Encoded protein: CASSIPQGVAGDYQETQYF.

About this clone itself: A read error may produce the germline difference seen at one junction end. The gene calls are TRBV5-1 and TRBJ2-5, with 8 bases that match TRBD2. The CDR3 is 15 residues long. The germline gives CDR1 SGHRS, CDR2 YFSETQ. In nucleotides, the CDR3 is TGCGCCAGCAGCTCCTTCGGCGGGGGGCAAGGGACCCAGTACTTC. Translated: CASSSFGGGQGTQYF.

This rearrangement joins TRBV9 to TRBJ2-5, with 9 bases fitting TRBD1. CDR3 length: 14 residues. CDR1 is SGDLS and CDR2 is YYNGEE in the germline V gene. The ends lost 4 bases at V and 2 bases at J; junction bases unmatched: 3. The CDR3 DNA is TGTGCCAGCAGCTATGGACAGGGGCAAGAGACCCAGTACTTC. Translated: CASSYGQGQETQYF.

This chain joins TRBV11-2 and TRBJ2-1; TRBD2 aligns across 10 bases. The CDR3 covers 14 residues. The J segment lost 16 bases and the V segment lost 1 base, leaving 10 bases of the junction unmatched. Per germline, CDR1 SGHAT and CDR2 FQNNGV. CDR3 residues: CASSLGLAGYPGFF. In DNA, the CDR3 is TGTGCCAGCAGCTTAGGACTAGCGGGCTATCCCGGTTTCTTC.

The chain joins TRBV7-9 to TRBJ2-5; TRBD2 matches at 7 bases. Germline V gene sequence: CDR1 SEHNR, CDR2 FQNEAQ (reference sequence). CDR3 length: 17 residues. The trim removed 2 bases at V and 3 bases at J, leaving 12 bases unmatched. The CDR3: CASSLYPGLEREETQYF. CDR3 coding DNA: TGTGCCAGCAGCTTATATCCCGGACTAGAGAGGGAAGAGACCCAGTACTTC. Full variable domain (remainder filled in from reference TRBV7-9 and TRBJ2-5): DTGVSQNPRHKITKRGQNVTFRCDPISEHNRLYWYRQTLGQGPEFLTYFQNEAQLEKSRLLSDRFSAERPKGSFSTLEIQRTEQGDSAMYLCASSLYPGLEREETQYFGPGTRLLVL.

This chain uses TRBV7-9 with TRBJ2-3; TRBD2 matches 12 bases. The V gene end was trimmed by 1 base and the J gene end by 8 bases; junction bases not matched to a gene: 7. Germline assignment: CDR1 SEHNR and CDR2 FQNEAQ (reference sequence). The CDR3 sequence is 16 residues long. CDR3: CASSLGLAGEEGTQYF. CDR3 bases: TGTGCCAGCAGCTTAGGACTAGCGGGGGAGGAAGGTACGCAGTATTTT.

This chain links TRBV9 with TRBJ2-5, with D perhaps matching TRBD2 (6 bases). The CDR3 has 15 amino acids. V was shortened by 0 bases and J by 5 bases, with 14 bases between the two germline ends. Per the germline V gene, CDR1 is SGDLS and CDR2 is YYNGEE. CDR3 in amino acids: CASSVVGGVEETQYF. In DNA, the CDR3 is TGTGCCAGCAGCGTAGTCGGGGGAGTCGAGGAGACCCAGTACTTC.

The J gene is TRBJ2-1, the V gene TRBV5-1; 12 bases agree with TRBD2. The germline gives CDR1 SGHRS, CDR2 YFSETQ. V was pared by 1 base and J by 6 bases, with 11 bases of the junction left unmatched. The CDR3 length is 18 residues. The CDR3 reads CASSLLPSGGDLSNEQFF. Written as DNA, the CDR3 is TGCGCCAGCAGCTTGCTTCCTAGCGGGGGGGATCTCTCCAATGAGCAGTTCTTC.

The rearrangement uses TRBV11-2 and TRBJ2-1, with 7 bases fitting TRBD2. CDR1 SGHAT and CDR2 FQNNGV come from the germline V gene. V shed 4 bases, J shed 6 bases, and the junction held 6 bases outside the gene matches. This CDR3 spans 14 amino acids. CDR3 loop: CASSYETSTNEQFF. As DNA, the CDR3 is TGTGCCAGCAGCTACGAGACTAGCACCAATGAGCAGTTCTTC.

The rearrangement links TRBV5-1 to TRBJ2-3, with TRBD2 matching over 7 bases. Germline V gene data show CDR1 as SGHRS and CDR2 as YFSETQ. This CDR3 has 16 amino acids. The trim removed 0 bases at V and 2 bases at J, leaving 6 bases unmatched. The CDR3 sequence is CASSLEPSGSTDTQYF. Written as DNA, the CDR3 is TGCGCCAGCAGCTTGGAACCTAGCGGTTCCACAGATACGCAGTATTTT.

This rearrangement joins TRBV6-5 to TRBJ1-1; the D gene is possibly TRBD1 (5 bases). The CDR3 loop spans 14 amino acids. The germline V and J ends were trimmed by 7 bases and 3 bases, with 15 bases remaining between them. Germline CDR1 reads MNHEY; CDR2 reads SVGAGI. This CDR3 is CASKTGGFYTEAFF. The DNA for the CDR3 is TGTGCCAGCAAGACCGGGGGGTTTTACACTGAAGCTTTCTTT.

This sequence joins TRBV30 and TRBJ2-3, with 8 positions matching TRBD2. The V gene end was trimmed by 2 bases and the J gene end by 4 bases; junction bases not matched to a gene: 8. The CDR3 is 15 residues long. The germline gives CDR1 GTSNPN, CDR2 SVGIG (reference sequence). CDR3 protein: CAWSFSGTSPDTQYF. For the CDR3, the DNA is TGTGCCTGGAGTTTCTCCGGGACTAGTCCAGATACGCAGTATTTT.

V gene TRBV27 combines with J gene TRBJ2-2; no definite D call. Germline V gene sequence: CDR1 MNHEY, CDR2 SMNVEV (reference sequence). The V and J ends lost 5 bases and 2 bases respectively, with 9 bases between them. This CDR3 has 14 amino acids. Here the CDR3 DNA reads TGTGCCAGCAGTCCAGGCCTAAACACCGGGGAGCTGTTTTTT. Protein: CASSPGLNTGELFF.

V is TRBV19 and J is TRBJ2-3; tentatively, D is TRBD2 (6 bases). Trimming shortened V by 7 bases and J by 1 base, and 15 bases separated the two germline ends. The length of the CDR3 is 15 residues. The germline V gene encodes CDR1 LNHDA and CDR2 SQIVND (reference sequence). The CDR3 region is CASKSRGGGTDTQYF. CDR3 nucleotide sequence: TGTGCCAGTAAGTCTCGGGGAGGAGGCACAGATACGCAGTATTTT.

Remarks on this clone: The sample has other DNA sequences that encode this CDR3 too. This chain links TRBV9 with TRBJ2-5; 8 nucleotides match TRBD2. Germline CDR1 and CDR2: SGDLS and YYNGEE. CDR3 length: 17 residues. V was pared by 3 bases and J by 5 bases, with 15 bases of the junction left unmatched. The CDR3 nucleotides are TGTGCCAGCAGCGCACCGCGTCGGGGGGGGGCGGGGGAGACCCAGTACTTC. Amino acids: CASSAPRRGGAGETQYF. Combining the CDR3 with reference TRBV9 and TRBJ2-5 gives the whole variable domain DSGVTQTPKHLITATGQRVTLRCSPRSGDLSVYWYQQSLDQGLQFLIQYYNGEERAKGNILERFSAQQFPDLHSELNLSSLELGDSALYFCASSAPRRGGAGETQYFGPGTRLLVL.